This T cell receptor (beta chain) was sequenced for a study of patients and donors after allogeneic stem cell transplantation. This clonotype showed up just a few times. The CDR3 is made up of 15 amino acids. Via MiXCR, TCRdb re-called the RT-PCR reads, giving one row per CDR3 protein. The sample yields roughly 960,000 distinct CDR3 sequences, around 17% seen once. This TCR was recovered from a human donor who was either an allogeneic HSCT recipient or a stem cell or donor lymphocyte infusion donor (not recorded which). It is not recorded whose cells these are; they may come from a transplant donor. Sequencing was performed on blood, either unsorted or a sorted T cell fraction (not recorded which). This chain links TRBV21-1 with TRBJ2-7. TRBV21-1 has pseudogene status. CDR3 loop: CASSKDGGTSYEQYF. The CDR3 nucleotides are TGTGCCAGCAGCAAAGATGGCGGGACCTCCTACGAGCAGTACTTC.